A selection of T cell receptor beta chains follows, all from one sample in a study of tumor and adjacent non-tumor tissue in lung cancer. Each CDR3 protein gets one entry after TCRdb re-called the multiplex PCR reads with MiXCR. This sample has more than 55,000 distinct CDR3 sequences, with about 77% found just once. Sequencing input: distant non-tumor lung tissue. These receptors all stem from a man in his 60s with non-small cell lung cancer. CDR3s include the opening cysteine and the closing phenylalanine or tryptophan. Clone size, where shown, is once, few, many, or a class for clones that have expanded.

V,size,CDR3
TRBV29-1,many,CSVENRGNTEAFF
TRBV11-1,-,CASGLAAGTEAFF
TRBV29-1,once,CGVNYAVNEQFF
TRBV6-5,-,CASTTLARNTGELFF
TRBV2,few,CASNLWTPWDYGYTF
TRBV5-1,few,CASSWGAGNEQFF
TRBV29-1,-,CGVGLAGGTQYF
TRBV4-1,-,CASSQNFRGDSYNEQLF
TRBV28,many,CASSADIAGSGELFF
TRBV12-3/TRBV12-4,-,CANSLLVNSYEQYF
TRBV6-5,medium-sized,CASSYTGGGGETQYF
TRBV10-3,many,CAITAENTGELFF
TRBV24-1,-,CAARFGADGGCTF
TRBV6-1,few,CTCSETLPGYNSPLHF
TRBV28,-,CDSIQRSYNEQFF
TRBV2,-,CANREGRGGSGNNEQFF
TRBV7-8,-,CANSLDGTGQGNTQYF
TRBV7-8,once,CASSERYSGDSYNEQFF
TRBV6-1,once,CASSDTLDFYEQYF
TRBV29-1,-,CIDLTGGMNIQYF
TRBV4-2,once,CASNQGGTNGTDTQYF
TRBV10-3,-,CAISLKYGETQYF
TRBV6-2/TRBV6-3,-,CASSTYWTAYERYF
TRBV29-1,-,CSVPQLAGFGNEQFF
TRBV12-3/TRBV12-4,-,CASTFAGRRTGTQYF
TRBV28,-,CASSPSGAYSEPLF
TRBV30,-,CACSARQGVGYTF
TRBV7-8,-,CASSLGDRGRRQSQHF
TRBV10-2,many,CASSRDGNYGYTF
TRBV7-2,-,CASSLDRGHYEQYF
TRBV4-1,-,CASSHGLAGGNTGELFF
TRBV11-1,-,CSSSLAHGIGMSEQFF
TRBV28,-,CANLLGRGNRPQHF
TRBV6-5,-,CASSYKGGMNKQFF
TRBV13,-,CASSFARQNTDAQYF
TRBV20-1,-,CSDRVGGNTGELFF
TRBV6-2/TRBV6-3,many,CASSYGSSGMNEQFF
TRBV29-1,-,CNVFGHGGYIF
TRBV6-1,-,CASSEVMGVRVETQYF
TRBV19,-,CASSTQRHTRETQCF
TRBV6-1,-,CASLRFGAGANVPTF
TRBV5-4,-,CASSLGGNEIQHF
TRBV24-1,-,CATSDPSMTSDSYNEQFF
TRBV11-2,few,CASSLMREQYF
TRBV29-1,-,CSVTVIASGSPIYF
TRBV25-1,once,CTSSRVQYNEQFF
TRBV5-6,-,CTSSLGGSHRVRAQYF
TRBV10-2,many,CASKQAGGAYEQYF
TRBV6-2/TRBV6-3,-,CASSFRDSSYYEQYF
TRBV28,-,CTSNRWKGNYGYTF
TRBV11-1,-,CTSSFHTYSINEQFF
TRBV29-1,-,CSIVLGVISYEQYF